This paragraph reports one T cell receptor (beta chain). This CDR3 has 14 amino acids. Trimming removed 2 bases at V and 6 bases at J, with 11 bases between. Looked up from germline, CDR1 is SNHLY and CDR2 is FYNNEI. These data originate in a study of cytomegalovirus exposure and HLA in healthy donors. About the research overall: There were under 130 million unique TCR beta sequences, drawn from some 180 million T cells, in an earlier analysis.

PCR employed 60 Vbeta and 13 Jbeta primers. As processed by the authors: The count from a later analysis was 60 million to 85 million unique TCR beta chains, 9.5 million to 11 million of them shared. The table came from immunoSEQ multiplex PCR; TCRdb's copy has only in-frame clones and leaves some out. Clonal size and the V and J genes are those of that table, whereas D and trimming came from the DNA. This repertoire shows about 140,000 clones, more than 75% found once; its top ten account for roughly 3.2%. The sequencing sample was made of PBMCs. The chain recombines TRBV2 with TRBJ2-1, with D uncertain. This receptor was identified in a young man in good health and CMV-seropositive. The CDR3 sequence: CASSERRLSNEQFF. The CDR3 coding sequence is TGTGCCAGCAGTGAACGGCGGTTGAGCAATGAGCAGTTCTTC.